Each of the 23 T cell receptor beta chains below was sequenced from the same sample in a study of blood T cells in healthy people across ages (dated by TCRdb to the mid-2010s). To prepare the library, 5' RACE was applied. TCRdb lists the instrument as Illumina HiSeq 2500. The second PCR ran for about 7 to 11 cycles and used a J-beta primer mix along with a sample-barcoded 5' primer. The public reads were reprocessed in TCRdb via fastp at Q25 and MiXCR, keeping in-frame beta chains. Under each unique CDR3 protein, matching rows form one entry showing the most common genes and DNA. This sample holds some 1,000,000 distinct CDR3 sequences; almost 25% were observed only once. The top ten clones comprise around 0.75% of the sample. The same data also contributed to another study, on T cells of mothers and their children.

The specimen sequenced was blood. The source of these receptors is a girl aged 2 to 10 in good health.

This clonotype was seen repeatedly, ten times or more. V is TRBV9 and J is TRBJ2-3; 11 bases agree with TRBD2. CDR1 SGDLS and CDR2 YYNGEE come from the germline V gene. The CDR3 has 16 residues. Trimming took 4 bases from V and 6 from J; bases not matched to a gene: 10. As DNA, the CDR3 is TGTGCCAGCAGCCTACGACTAGCGGGGTCGGACGATACGCAGTATTTT. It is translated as CASSLRLAGSDDTQYF.

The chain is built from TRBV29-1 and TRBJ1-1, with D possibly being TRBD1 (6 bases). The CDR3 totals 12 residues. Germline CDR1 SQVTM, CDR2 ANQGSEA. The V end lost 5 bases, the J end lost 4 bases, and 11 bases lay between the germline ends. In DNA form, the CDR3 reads TGCAGCGTTTATGGGGGGGCCACTGAAGCTTTCTTT. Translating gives CSVYGGATEAFF.

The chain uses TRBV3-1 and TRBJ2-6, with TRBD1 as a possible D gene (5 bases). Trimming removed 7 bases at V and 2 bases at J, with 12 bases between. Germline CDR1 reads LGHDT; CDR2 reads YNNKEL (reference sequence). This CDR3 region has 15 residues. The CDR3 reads CASTEQAAGANVLTF. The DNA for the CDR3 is TGTGCCAGCACTGAACAGGCGGCTGGGGCCAACGTCCTGACTTTC.

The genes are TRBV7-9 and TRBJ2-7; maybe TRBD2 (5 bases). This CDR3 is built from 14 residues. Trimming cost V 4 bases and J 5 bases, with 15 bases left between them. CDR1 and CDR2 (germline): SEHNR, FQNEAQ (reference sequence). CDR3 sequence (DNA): TGTGCCAGCAGCTCACCGGGATCACGGAACGAGCAGTACTTC. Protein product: CASSSPGSRNEQYF. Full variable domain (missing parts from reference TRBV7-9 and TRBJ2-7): DTGVSQNPRHKITKRGQNVTFRCDPISEHNRLYWYRQTLGQGPEFLTYFQNEAQLEKSRLLSDRFSAERPKGSFSTLEIQRTEQGDSAMYLCASSSPGSRNEQYFGPGTRLTVT.

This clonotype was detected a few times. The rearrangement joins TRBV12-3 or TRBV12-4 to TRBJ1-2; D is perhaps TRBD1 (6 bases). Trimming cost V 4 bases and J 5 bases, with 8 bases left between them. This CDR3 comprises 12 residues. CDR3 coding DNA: TGTGCCAGCAGTTCAGGGGCGTATGGCTACACCTTC. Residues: CASSSGAYGYTF.

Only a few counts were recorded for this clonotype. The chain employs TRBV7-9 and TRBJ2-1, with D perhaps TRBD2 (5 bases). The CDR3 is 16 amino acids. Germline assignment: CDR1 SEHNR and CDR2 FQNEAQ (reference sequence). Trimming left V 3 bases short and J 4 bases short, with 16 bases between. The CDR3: CASSFISGRGYNEQFF. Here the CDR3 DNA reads TGTGCCAGCAGCTTTATTTCAGGCCGGGGTTACAATGAGCAGTTCTTC.

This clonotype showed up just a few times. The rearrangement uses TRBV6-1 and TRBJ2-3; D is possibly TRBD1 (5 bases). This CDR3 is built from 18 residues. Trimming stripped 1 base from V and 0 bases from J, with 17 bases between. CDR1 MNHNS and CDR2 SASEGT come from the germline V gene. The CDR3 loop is CASSEGAQGVVSTDTQYF. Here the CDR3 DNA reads TGTGCCAGCAGTGAAGGGGCCCAGGGCGTTGTTAGCACAGATACGCAGTATTTT.

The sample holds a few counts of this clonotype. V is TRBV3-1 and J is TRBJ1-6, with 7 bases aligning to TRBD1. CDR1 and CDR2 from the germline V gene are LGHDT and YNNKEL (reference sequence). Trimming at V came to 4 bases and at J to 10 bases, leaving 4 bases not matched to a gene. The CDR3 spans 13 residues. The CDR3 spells CASSLKGASPLHF. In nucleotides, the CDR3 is TGTGCCAGCAGCCTAAAGGGGGCCTCACCCCTCCACTTT.

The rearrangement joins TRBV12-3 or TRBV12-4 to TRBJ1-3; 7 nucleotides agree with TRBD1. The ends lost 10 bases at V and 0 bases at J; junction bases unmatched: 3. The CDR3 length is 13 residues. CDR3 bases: TGTGCCACCCGGACAGGCTCTGGAAACACCATATATTTT. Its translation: CATRTGSGNTIYF.

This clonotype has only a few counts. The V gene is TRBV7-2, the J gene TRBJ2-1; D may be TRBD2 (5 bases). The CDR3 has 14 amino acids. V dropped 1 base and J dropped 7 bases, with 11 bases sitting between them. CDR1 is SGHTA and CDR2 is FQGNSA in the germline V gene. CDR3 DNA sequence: TGTGCCAGCAGCTTAGGAATCGGGAAGAATGAGCAGTTCTTC. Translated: CASSLGIGKNEQFF.

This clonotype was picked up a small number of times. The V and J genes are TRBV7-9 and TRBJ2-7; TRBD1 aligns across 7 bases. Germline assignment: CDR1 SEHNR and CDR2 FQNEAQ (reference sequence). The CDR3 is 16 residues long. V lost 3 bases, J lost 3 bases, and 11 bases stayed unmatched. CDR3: CASSFSDGGQFYEQYF. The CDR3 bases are TGTGCCAGCAGCTTCTCCGATGGGGGACAGTTCTACGAGCAGTACTTC.

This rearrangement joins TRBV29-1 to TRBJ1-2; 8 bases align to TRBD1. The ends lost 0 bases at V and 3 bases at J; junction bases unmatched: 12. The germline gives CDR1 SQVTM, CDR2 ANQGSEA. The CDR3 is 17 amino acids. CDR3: CSVEERLRQGSDYGYTF. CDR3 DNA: TGCAGCGTTGAAGAACGACTAAGACAGGGGAGCGACTATGGCTACACCTTC. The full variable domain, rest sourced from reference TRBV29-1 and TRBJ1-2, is SAVISQKPSRDICQRGTSLTIQCQVDSQVTMMFWYRQQPGQSLTLIATANQGSEATYESGFVIDKFPISRPNLTFSTLTVSNMSPEDSSIYLCSVEERLRQGSDYGYTFGSGTRLTVV.

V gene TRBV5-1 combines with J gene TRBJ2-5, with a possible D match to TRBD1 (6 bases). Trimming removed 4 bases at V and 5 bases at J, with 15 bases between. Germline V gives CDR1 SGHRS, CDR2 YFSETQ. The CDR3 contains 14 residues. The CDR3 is CASSGGEGHETQYF. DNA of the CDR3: TGCGCCAGCAGCGGGGGCGAGGGGCACGAGACCCAGTACTTC.

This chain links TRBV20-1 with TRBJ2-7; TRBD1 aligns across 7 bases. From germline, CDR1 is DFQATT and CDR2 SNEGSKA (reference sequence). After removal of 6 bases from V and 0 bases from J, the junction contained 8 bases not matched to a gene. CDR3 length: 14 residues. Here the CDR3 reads CSASGQESSYEQYF. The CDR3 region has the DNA TGCAGTGCCAGCGGACAGGAGAGCTCCTACGAGCAGTACTTC.

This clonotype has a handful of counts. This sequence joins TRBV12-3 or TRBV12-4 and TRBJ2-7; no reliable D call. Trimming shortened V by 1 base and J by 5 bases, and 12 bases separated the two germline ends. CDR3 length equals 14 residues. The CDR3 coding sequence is TGTGCCAGCAGTTTAGGGCGGCTTTTCAACGAGCAGTACTTC. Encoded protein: CASSLGRLFNEQYF.

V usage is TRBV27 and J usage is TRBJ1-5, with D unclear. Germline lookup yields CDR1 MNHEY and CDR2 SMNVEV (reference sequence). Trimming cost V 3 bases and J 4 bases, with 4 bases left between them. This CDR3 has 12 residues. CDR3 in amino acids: CASSFNNQPQHF. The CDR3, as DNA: TGTGCCAGCAGTTTTAATAATCAGCCCCAGCATTTT.

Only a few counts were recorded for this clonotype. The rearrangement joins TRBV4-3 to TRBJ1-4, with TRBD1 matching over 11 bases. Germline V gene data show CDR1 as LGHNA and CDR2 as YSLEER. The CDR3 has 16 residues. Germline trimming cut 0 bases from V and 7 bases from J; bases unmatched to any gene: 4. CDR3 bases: TGCGCCAGCAGCCAAGAGCTTGGGACAGGGGGTGAAAAACTGTTTTTT. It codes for CASSQELGTGGEKLFF.

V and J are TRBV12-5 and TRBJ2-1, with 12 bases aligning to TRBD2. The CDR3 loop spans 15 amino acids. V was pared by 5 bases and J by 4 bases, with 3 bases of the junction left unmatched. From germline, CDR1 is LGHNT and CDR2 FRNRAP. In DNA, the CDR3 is TGTGCTAGTGGTCCACTAGCGGGGGGTTACAATGAGCAGTTCTTC. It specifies CASGPLAGGYNEQFF.

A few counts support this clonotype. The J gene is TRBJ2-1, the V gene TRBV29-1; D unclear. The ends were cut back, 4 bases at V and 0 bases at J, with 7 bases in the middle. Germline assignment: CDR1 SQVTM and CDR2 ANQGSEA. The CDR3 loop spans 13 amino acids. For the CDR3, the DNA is TGCAGCGTTGCTATCAGCTCCTACAATGAGCAGTTCTTC. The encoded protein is CSVAISSYNEQFF.

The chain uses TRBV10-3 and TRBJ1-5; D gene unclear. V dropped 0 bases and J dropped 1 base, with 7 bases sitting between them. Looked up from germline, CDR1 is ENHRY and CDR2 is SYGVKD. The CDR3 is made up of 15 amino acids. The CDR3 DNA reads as TGTGCCATCAGTGAGTCGGATGGAAGCAATCAGCCCCAGCATTTT. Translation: CAISESDGSNQPQHF.

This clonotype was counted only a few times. CDR3 sequence (DNA): TGTGCCAGCAGACCGGGGGCGACAGATACGCAGTATTTT. It yields the protein CASRPGATDTQYF. This chain joins TRBV6-1 and TRBJ2-3; TRBD1 or TRBD2 may be the D gene (6 bases each). CDR1 and CDR2 from the germline V gene are MNHNS and SASEGT. Trimming removed 6 bases at V and 3 bases at J, with 10 bases between. The CDR3 has 13 residues.

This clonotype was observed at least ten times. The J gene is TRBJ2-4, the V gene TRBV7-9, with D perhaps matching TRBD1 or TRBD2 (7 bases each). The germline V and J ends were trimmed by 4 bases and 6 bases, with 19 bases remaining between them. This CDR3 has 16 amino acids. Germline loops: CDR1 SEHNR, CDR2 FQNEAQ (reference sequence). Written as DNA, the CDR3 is TGTGCCAGCAGCTCTATACAGGGGAGGGAAGGAAACATTCAGTACTTC. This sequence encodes CASSSIQGREGNIQYF.

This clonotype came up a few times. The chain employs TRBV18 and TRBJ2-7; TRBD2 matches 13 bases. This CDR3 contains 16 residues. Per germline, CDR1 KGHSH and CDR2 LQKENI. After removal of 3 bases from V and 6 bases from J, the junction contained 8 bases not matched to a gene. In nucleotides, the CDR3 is TGTGCCAGCTCACCCGGGACTAGCGGGATACTGGGCGAGCAGTACTTC. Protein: CASSPGTSGILGEQYF.